The rows below give T cell receptor beta chains drawn from one sample of a study of CD8 T cells in Susac syndrome. TCRdb itself ran the immunoSEQ multiplex PCR reads through MiXCR, one entry per CDR3 protein. This table has 200,000 or so distinct CDR3 sequences, approximately 95% appearing once. The sequenced sample consisted of CD8+ T cells from PBMCs. The receptors stem from a human donor with Susac syndrome. The CDR3 runs from the conserved cysteine through the conserved F or W. The D gene is left open where the match is weak. Size values are once, few and many counts, or a class for expanded clones, and some rows have none.

v_call: TRBV4-1; d_call: TRBD1; j_call: TRBJ1-1; cdr3_length: 15; clone_size: -; cdr3_nt: TGCGCCAGCAGCCAACTGACAGGGTCGAACACTGAAGCTTTCTTT; cdr3_aa: CASSQLTGSNTEAFF
v_call: TRBV3-1; d_call: TRBD1; j_call: TRBJ1-1; cdr3_length: 16; clone_size: -; cdr3_nt: TGTGCCAGCAGCCGAGCCGGACAGGGATTGAACACTGAAGCTTTCTTT; cdr3_aa: CASSRAGQGLNTEAFF
v_call: TRBV7-9; d_call: TRBD1; j_call: TRBJ1-1; cdr3_length: 15; clone_size: -; cdr3_nt: TGTGCCAGCAGCTTAGCCGGGACAGGGGGCCCTGAAGCTTTCTTT; cdr3_aa: CASSLAGTGGPEAFF
v_call: TRBV3-1; d_call: -; j_call: TRBJ2-5; cdr3_length: 16; clone_size: -; cdr3_nt: TGTGCCAGCAGCCAATGGGACAGTCGGCGGGGGGAGACCCAGTACTTC; cdr3_aa: CASSQWDSRRGETQYF
v_call: TRBV7-9; d_call: -; j_call: TRBJ2-1; cdr3_length: 15; clone_size: -; cdr3_nt: TGTGCCAGCAGCTTTCGACCTGGCTCCTACAATGAGCAGTTCTTC; cdr3_aa: CASSFRPGSYNEQFF
v_call: TRBV13; d_call: -; j_call: TRBJ1-5; cdr3_length: 15; clone_size: -; cdr3_nt: TGTGCCAGCAGCTTAGGAGGGGAGTACAATCAGCCCCAGCATTTT; cdr3_aa: CASSLGGEYNQPQHF
v_call: TRBV6-4; d_call: TRBD1; j_call: TRBJ2-1; cdr3_length: 16; clone_size: -; cdr3_nt: TGTGCCAGCGCCCCTGAGGCAGGGGGCTCCTACAATGAGCAGTTCTTC; cdr3_aa: CASAPEAGGSYNEQFF
v_call: TRBV9; d_call: -; j_call: TRBJ1-1; cdr3_length: 13; clone_size: -; cdr3_nt: TGTGCCAGCAGCGTAGGGAAAGGGTCCGAAGCTTTCTTT; cdr3_aa: CASSVGKGSEAFF
v_call: TRBV5-4; d_call: -; j_call: TRBJ2-1; cdr3_length: 16; clone_size: -; cdr3_nt: TGTGCCAGCAGCTTGGGACAGCTAAGCTCCTACAATGAGCAGTTCTTC; cdr3_aa: CASSLGQLSSYNEQFF
v_call: TRBV23-1; d_call: TRBD2; j_call: TRBJ2-7; cdr3_length: 19; clone_size: -; cdr3_nt: TGCGCCAGCAGTCATTACACCCAAACCCTAGCGGTCTCCACCTACGAGCAGTACTTC; cdr3_aa: CASSHYTQTLAVSTYEQYF
v_call: TRBV20-1; d_call: TRBD2; j_call: TRBJ2-1; cdr3_length: 16; clone_size: -; cdr3_nt: TGCAGTGCTAGAGGCGTGTGGACTAGTGACGACAATGAGCAGTTCTTC; cdr3_aa: CSARGVWTSDDNEQFF
v_call: TRBV6-5; d_call: -; j_call: TRBJ1-5; cdr3_length: 14; clone_size: once; cdr3_nt: TGTGCCAGCAGTTACTCGGAGGGCACTCAGCCCCAGCATTTT; cdr3_aa: CASSYSEGTQPQHF
v_call: TRBV18; d_call: -; j_call: TRBJ1-1; cdr3_length: 13; clone_size: -; cdr3_nt: TGTGCCAGCTCACCCCGCACACAGGGAGAAGCTTTCTTT; cdr3_aa: CASSPRTQGEAFF
v_call: TRBV6-6; d_call: -; j_call: TRBJ1-6; cdr3_length: 12; clone_size: -; cdr3_nt: TGTGCCAGCAGTTACTCGAGGGGACCCCTCCACTTT; cdr3_aa: CASSYSRGPLHF
v_call: TRBV20-1; d_call: TRBD1; j_call: TRBJ1-1; cdr3_length: 13; clone_size: -; cdr3_nt: TGCAGTGTCACGACAGGGGGCAGAACTGAAGCTTTCTTT; cdr3_aa: CSVTTGGRTEAFF
v_call: TRBV19; d_call: -; j_call: TRBJ2-3; cdr3_length: 15; clone_size: -; cdr3_nt: TGTGCCAGTAGTATAGTCGCAGGCAGCACAGATACGCAGTATTTT; cdr3_aa: CASSIVAGSTDTQYF
v_call: TRBV29-1; d_call: TRBD1; j_call: TRBJ2-3; cdr3_length: 14; clone_size: -; cdr3_nt: TGCAGCGTTGATTCGGGACAGGCTACAGATACGCAGTATTTT; cdr3_aa: CSVDSGQATDTQYF
v_call: TRBV29-1; d_call: -; j_call: TRBJ2-7; cdr3_length: 15; clone_size: -; cdr3_nt: TGCAGCGTTGAAGAAAGAGACAGCTATTCCTACGAGCAGTACTTC; cdr3_aa: CSVEERDSYSYEQYF
v_call: TRBV9; d_call: TRBD2; j_call: TRBJ2-7; cdr3_length: 15; clone_size: -; cdr3_nt: TGTGCCAGCAGCGTGGCTAGCGGGAGTCTCGACGAGCAGTACTTC; cdr3_aa: CASSVASGSLDEQYF
v_call: TRBV29-1; d_call: TRBD1; j_call: TRBJ2-7; cdr3_length: 16; clone_size: once; cdr3_nt: TGCAGCGCTCCCGCCCGTACCGGGACAGGGGAGTACGAGCAGTACTTC; cdr3_aa: CSAPARTGTGEYEQYF
v_call: TRBV29-1; d_call: -; j_call: TRBJ1-1; cdr3_length: 14; clone_size: -; cdr3_nt: TGCAGCGTTCAGGGGAAGGGCCTTAACACTGAAGCTTTCTTT; cdr3_aa: CSVQGKGLNTEAFF
v_call: TRBV18; d_call: -; j_call: TRBJ2-1; cdr3_length: 13; clone_size: -; cdr3_nt: TGTGCCAGCTCACCACCGTTGAACAATGAGCAGTTCTTC; cdr3_aa: CASSPPLNNEQFF
v_call: TRBV20-1; d_call: -; j_call: TRBJ1-3; cdr3_length: 14; clone_size: -; cdr3_nt: TGCAGTGCTAGAGATCTGGGGGTCGGAAACACCATATATTTT; cdr3_aa: CSARDLGVGNTIYF
v_call: TRBV29-1; d_call: -; j_call: TRBJ1-1; cdr3_length: 11; clone_size: -; cdr3_nt: TGCAGCGTTGGAGGGGTTGCTGAAGCTTTCTTT; cdr3_aa: CSVGGVAEAFF
v_call: TRBV9; d_call: -; j_call: TRBJ2-2; cdr3_length: 14; clone_size: -; cdr3_nt: TGTGCCAGCAGTCCCACGGCTAGCACCGGGGAGCTGTTTTTT; cdr3_aa: CASSPTASTGELFF
v_call: TRBV27; d_call: -; j_call: TRBJ1-1; cdr3_length: 15; clone_size: -; cdr3_nt: TGTGCCAGCAGTGCCACACAGAATTTGAACACTGAAGCTTTCTTT; cdr3_aa: CASSATQNLNTEAFF
v_call: TRBV9; d_call: -; j_call: TRBJ2-3; cdr3_length: 13; clone_size: -; cdr3_nt: TGTGCCAGCAGCGTAGAGGGGACAGATACGCAGTATTTT; cdr3_aa: CASSVEGTDTQYF
v_call: TRBV7-9; d_call: TRBD1; j_call: TRBJ1-2; cdr3_length: 14; clone_size: -; cdr3_nt: TGTGCCAGCAGCTTCCCTGACAGGGTTCATGGCTACACCTTC; cdr3_aa: CASSFPDRVHGYTF
v_call: TRBV7-9; d_call: -; j_call: TRBJ2-5; cdr3_length: 14; clone_size: once; cdr3_nt: TGTGCCAGCAGCCCAGAGTGGGGGGTAGAGACCCAGTACTTC; cdr3_aa: CASSPEWGVETQYF
v_call: TRBV20-1; d_call: TRBD2; j_call: TRBJ2-3; cdr3_length: 16; clone_size: -; cdr3_nt: TGCAGTGCTACAACCGGGACTAGCGATGTTCATGATACGCAGTATTTT; cdr3_aa: CSATTGTSDVHDTQYF
v_call: TRBV4-1; d_call: TRBD2; j_call: TRBJ2-5; cdr3_length: 17; clone_size: -; cdr3_nt: TGCGCCAGCAGCCAAGGGGGACTAGCGGGAGGGCAAGAGACCCAGTACTTC; cdr3_aa: CASSQGGLAGGQETQYF
v_call: TRBV7-9; d_call: -; j_call: TRBJ2-3; cdr3_length: 14; clone_size: -; cdr3_nt: TGTGCCAGCAGCGGGACCCTTAGCGCGGATACGCAGTATTTT; cdr3_aa: CASSGTLSADTQYF
v_call: TRBV20-1; d_call: TRBD1; j_call: TRBJ1-2; cdr3_length: 11; clone_size: -; cdr3_nt: TGCAGTGCTAGAGATCTTAGGACAGGGGCCTTC; cdr3_aa: CSARDLRTGAF
v_call: TRBV9; d_call: TRBD2; j_call: TRBJ2-1; cdr3_length: 15; clone_size: -; cdr3_nt: TGTGCCAGCAGCGTCCAGGCTAGCGGAGTCAATGAGCAGTTCTTC; cdr3_aa: CASSVQASGVNEQFF
v_call: TRBV15; d_call: TRBD1; j_call: TRBJ2-7; cdr3_length: 14; clone_size: -; cdr3_nt: TGTGCCACCAGCTTTGGGACAGGGGGCTACGAGCAGTACTTC; cdr3_aa: CATSFGTGGYEQYF
v_call: TRBV29-1; d_call: -; j_call: TRBJ1-1; cdr3_length: 13; clone_size: -; cdr3_nt: TGCAGCGCACCTACGGACGCGCTTGCTGAAGCTTTCTTT; cdr3_aa: CSAPTDALAEAFF
v_call: TRBV5-1; d_call: -; j_call: TRBJ2-7; cdr3_length: 11; clone_size: -; cdr3_nt: TGCGCCAGCAGCGAGGGAATCGAGCAGTACTTC; cdr3_aa: CASSEGIEQYF
v_call: TRBV4-1; d_call: TRBD1; j_call: TRBJ1-2; cdr3_length: 20; clone_size: -; cdr3_nt: TGCGCCAGCAGCCAAGATAAAGGGCGGACAGGGTCTTCCCTTAACTATGGCTACACCTTC; cdr3_aa: CASSQDKGRTGSSLNYGYTF
v_call: TRBV7-6; d_call: TRBD2; j_call: TRBJ2-5; cdr3_length: 14; clone_size: -; cdr3_nt: TGTGCCAGCAGCTTAACGGGGGGTCAAGAGACCCAGTACTTC; cdr3_aa: CASSLTGGQETQYF
v_call: TRBV2; d_call: -; j_call: TRBJ2-3; cdr3_length: 11; clone_size: few; cdr3_nt: TGTGCCAGCAGTAGCACAGATACGCAGTATTTT; cdr3_aa: CASSSTDTQYF
v_call: TRBV29-1; d_call: -; j_call: TRBJ2-1; cdr3_length: 15; clone_size: -; cdr3_nt: TGCAGCGTTGAAGATCTCCATGCCAGGGGCAATGAGCAGTTCTTC; cdr3_aa: CSVEDLHARGNEQFF
v_call: TRBV6-5; d_call: -; j_call: TRBJ2-5; cdr3_length: 15; clone_size: once; cdr3_nt: TGTGCCAGCAGTTACTCGGGGGCGGGCTACGAGACCCAGTACTTC; cdr3_aa: CASSYSGAGYETQYF
v_call: TRBV4-2; d_call: TRBD2; j_call: TRBJ2-4; cdr3_length: 17; clone_size: -; cdr3_nt: TGTGCCAGCAGCCAAGGACTAGCGGCCATAGCCAAAAACATTCAGTACTTC; cdr3_aa: CASSQGLAAIAKNIQYF
v_call: TRBV20-1; d_call: TRBD1; j_call: TRBJ1-5; cdr3_length: 16; clone_size: -; cdr3_nt: TGCAGTGCTAGTTCGAAGGGGGCTTATAGCAATCAGCCCCAGCATTTT; cdr3_aa: CSASSKGAYSNQPQHF
v_call: TRBV15; d_call: -; j_call: TRBJ2-1; cdr3_length: 14; clone_size: -; cdr3_nt: TGTGCCGTCACATCAGGGGGGAGTCCCAATGAGCAGTTCTTC; cdr3_aa: CAVTSGGSPNEQFF
v_call: TRBV4-1; d_call: TRBD2; j_call: TRBJ2-5; cdr3_length: 17; clone_size: -; cdr3_nt: TGCGCCAGCAGCCAAGCACCTAGCGGGCTGCTCGGGGAGACCCAGTACTTC; cdr3_aa: CASSQAPSGLLGETQYF
v_call: TRBV29-1; d_call: -; j_call: TRBJ2-1; cdr3_length: 15; clone_size: -; cdr3_nt: TGCAGCGTCGGGGGACTGGGGAGCTCCTACAATGAGCAGTTCTTC; cdr3_aa: CSVGGLGSSYNEQFF
v_call: TRBV6-5; d_call: -; j_call: TRBJ1-5; cdr3_length: 17; clone_size: -; cdr3_nt: TGTGCCAGCAGTTACCGAGGGACACCACTCCCTAACCAGCCCCAGCATTTT; cdr3_aa: CASSYRGTPLPNQPQHF
v_call: TRBV20-1; d_call: -; j_call: TRBJ2-2; cdr3_length: 13; clone_size: once; cdr3_nt: TGCAGTGCTCGACCGATGAACACCGGGGAGCTGTTTTTT; cdr3_aa: CSARPMNTGELFF
v_call: TRBV29-1; d_call: TRBD1; j_call: TRBJ2-2; cdr3_length: 14; clone_size: -; cdr3_nt: TGCAGCGTTGAAGGAGGGGGCTATACCGGGGAGCTGTTTTTT; cdr3_aa: CSVEGGGYTGELFF
v_call: TRBV7-9; d_call: -; j_call: TRBJ1-2; cdr3_length: 15; clone_size: -; cdr3_nt: TGTGCCAGCAGCTTAACGTCTTCAAGTAACTATGGCTACACCTTC; cdr3_aa: CASSLTSSSNYGYTF
v_call: TRBV4-1; d_call: -; j_call: TRBJ1-5; cdr3_length: 16; clone_size: -; cdr3_nt: TGCGCCAGCAGCCAAGTTGGGGCGTTTAGCAATCAGCCCCAGCATTTT; cdr3_aa: CASSQVGAFSNQPQHF
v_call: TRBV20-1; d_call: TRBD1; j_call: TRBJ2-2; cdr3_length: 14; clone_size: once; cdr3_nt: TGCAGTGCTAGATGGACAGGCGGGTCCGGGGAGCTGTTTTTT; cdr3_aa: CSARWTGGSGELFF
v_call: TRBV6-1; d_call: -; j_call: TRBJ2-3; cdr3_length: 12; clone_size: -; cdr3_nt: TGTGCCAGCAGTGGTACCCCAGATACGCAGTATTTT; cdr3_aa: CASSGTPDTQYF
v_call: TRBV23-1; d_call: -; j_call: TRBJ1-2; cdr3_length: 12; clone_size: -; cdr3_nt: TGCGCCAGCAGTCCCTCTCTCTATGGCTACACCTTC; cdr3_aa: CASSPSLYGYTF
v_call: TRBV12-5; d_call: TRBD1; j_call: TRBJ1-1; cdr3_length: 15; clone_size: -; cdr3_nt: TGTGCTAGTGGTCCGGACAGGGCGGTTGGCACTGAAGCTTTCTTT; cdr3_aa: CASGPDRAVGTEAFF
v_call: TRBV27; d_call: TRBD2; j_call: TRBJ2-1; cdr3_length: 15; clone_size: -; cdr3_nt: TGTGCCAGCAGTCCGTCTCTAGCGGGGTACAATGAGCAGTTCTTC; cdr3_aa: CASSPSLAGYNEQFF
v_call: TRBV19; d_call: -; j_call: TRBJ1-1; cdr3_length: 13; clone_size: -; cdr3_nt: TGTGCCAGTAGGTCAGGAGAGAACACTGAAGCTTTCTTT; cdr3_aa: CASRSGENTEAFF
v_call: TRBV28; d_call: -; j_call: TRBJ2-1; cdr3_length: 14; clone_size: -; cdr3_nt: TGTGCCAGCAGTTTGAACCCTAGCGAAAGTGAGCAGTTCTTC; cdr3_aa: CASSLNPSESEQFF
v_call: TRBV29-1; d_call: -; j_call: TRBJ2-7; cdr3_length: 13; clone_size: once; cdr3_nt: TGCAGCGGGGTCTTTGGGGGCTCCTACGAGCAGTACTTC; cdr3_aa: CSGVFGGSYEQYF